This T cell receptor beta chain comes out of a study of blood T cells in healthy people across ages. About the study: When template switching was applied, about one barcoded beta molecule was captured per two T cells.

This clonotype was counted a few times. Its antigen is unknown. Study-wide points: Getting older went along with TCR beta diversity per million T cells dropping roughly linearly.

CDR3 size: 16 residues. With 2 bases clipped from V and 5 bases from J, the junction kept 9 bases outside the gene matches. The total RNA that was extracted per sample amounted to at least 5 micrograms. Primed by a sample-barcoded 5' primer and a J-beta primer mix, a second PCR proceeded for roughly 6 to 12 cycles. A single record per CDR3 protein comes from TCRdb applying MiXCR to the 5' RACE reads. Among approximately 1.5 million distinct CDR3 sequences listed, 30% to 35% were seen once. The chain joins TRBV12-3 or TRBV12-4 to TRBJ2-1; 7 nucleotides agree with TRBD2. The source of this sequence is a woman under 40 in good health. Sequenced sample: blood. CDR3 loop: CASSLPGGSMHNEQFF. The CDR3 bases are TGTGCCAGCAGTTTACCCGGCGGGAGTATGCACAATGAGCAGTTCTTC.